This T cell receptor beta chain is from a study of T cell repertoires in cytomegalovirus infection. Across the study: Public TCR beta signatures were indicative of both CMV infection and a matching HLA type.

The CDR3 length is 15 residues. Germline V gene lookup returns CDR1 LGHNA and CDR2 YNFKEQ. Deletions cut 0 bases from V and 4 bases from J, with 12 bases between. This clonotype was counted between two and nine times. As yet, its antigen is unknown. Using its own MiXCR run on the reads, TCRdb lists one record per CDR3 protein. Of roughly 990,000 distinct CDR3 sequences detected, about 33% appear once; the ten largest clones hold around 15%. V usage is TRBV4-2 and J usage is TRBJ1-2; D possibly corresponds to TRBD1 (6 bases). Sequencing was performed on cultured CD8+ T cells from PBMCs, taken from culture after CMV antigen stimulation. The receptor's source is a human donor in good health (CMV status not recorded). Some clones in this sample may be carry-over from other donors' samples. The CDR3 here is CASSQEGQSSYGYTF. CDR3 sequence (DNA): TGTGCCAGCAGCCAAGAGGGACAAAGCTCCTATGGCTACACCTTC.